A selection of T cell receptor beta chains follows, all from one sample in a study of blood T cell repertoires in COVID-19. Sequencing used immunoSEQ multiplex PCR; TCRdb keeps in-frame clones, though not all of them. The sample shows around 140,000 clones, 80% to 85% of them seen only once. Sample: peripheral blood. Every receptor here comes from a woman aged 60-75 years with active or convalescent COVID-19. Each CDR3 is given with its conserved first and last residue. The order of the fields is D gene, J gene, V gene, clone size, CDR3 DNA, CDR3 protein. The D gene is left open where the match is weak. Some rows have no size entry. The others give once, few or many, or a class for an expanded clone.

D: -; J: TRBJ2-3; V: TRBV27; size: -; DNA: TGTGCCAGCAGTATACCAGGTTCCCTTAGTACGCAGTATTTT; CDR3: CASSIPGSLSTQYF
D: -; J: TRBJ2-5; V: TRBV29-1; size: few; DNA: TGCAGCGTTTTCAGGGGTGAGACCCAGTACTTC; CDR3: CSVFRGETQYF
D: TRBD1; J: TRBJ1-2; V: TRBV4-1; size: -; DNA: TGCGCCAGCAGCCATTTTCGACAGGGATCCTTAGACTACACCTTC; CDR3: CASSHFRQGSLDYTF
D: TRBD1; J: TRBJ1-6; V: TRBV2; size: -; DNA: TGTGCCAGCAGTGGGGACAGAAGGAGGGTTAATTCACCCCTCCACTTT; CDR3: CASSGDRRRVNSPLHF
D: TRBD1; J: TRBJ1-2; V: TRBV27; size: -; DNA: TGTGCCAGTGGGGACAGGATCTATGGCTACACCTTC; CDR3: CASGDRIYGYTF
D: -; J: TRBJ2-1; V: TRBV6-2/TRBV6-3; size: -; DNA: TGTGCCAGCAGTTACTCGAGAGGGATCAATGAGCAGTTCTTC; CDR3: CASSYSRGINEQFF
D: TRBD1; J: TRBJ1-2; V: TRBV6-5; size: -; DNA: TGTGCCAGCAGTTATGGACAGGGGCGCCCTTATGGCTACACCTTC; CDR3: CASSYGQGRPYGYTF
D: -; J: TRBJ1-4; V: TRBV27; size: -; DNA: TGTGCCAGCAGTTCACTCCACAGGCTTAACGAAAAACTGTTTTTT; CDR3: CASSSLHRLNEKLFF
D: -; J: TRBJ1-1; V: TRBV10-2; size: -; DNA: TGCGCCAGCAGTGATGGGTGGAGGACTGAAGCTTTCTTT; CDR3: CASSDGWRTEAFF
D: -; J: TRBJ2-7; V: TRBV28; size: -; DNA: TGTGCCAGCAGACCCGGACTTGAAAGCTCCTACGAGCAGTACTTC; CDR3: CASRPGLESSYEQYF
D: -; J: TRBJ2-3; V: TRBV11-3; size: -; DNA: TGTGCCAGCAGCGCACGGGACTCCTACTCGGATACGCAGTATTTT; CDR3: CASSARDSYSDTQYF
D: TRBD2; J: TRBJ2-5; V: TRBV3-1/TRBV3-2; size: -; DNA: TGTGCCAGCAGCCAATTAGCGGGGGGCTTAGAGACCCAGTACTTC; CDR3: CASSQLAGGLETQYF